A single sample is the source of the 5 T cell receptor beta chains below, sequenced in a study of blood T cell repertoires in COVID-19. Sequenced by immunoSEQ multiplex PCR; TCRdb stores in-frame clones only, minus some. The sample carries 150,000 to 200,000 clones, 90% recorded once. Sequencing was done on a sample of peripheral blood. These receptors all come from a man in his 60s with active or convalescent COVID-19.

The chain recombines TRBV12-3 or TRBV12-4 with TRBJ1-2, with TRBD1 matching over 7 bases. Losses at the gene ends were 5 bases for V and 7 bases for J; bases not matched to a gene: 7. The CDR3 is made up of 13 amino acids. The CDR3 nucleotides are TGTGCCAGCAGTCCTAACAGGGGAGCTGGCTACACCTTC. This sequence encodes CASSPNRGAGYTF.

The chain couples TRBV6-5 to TRBJ2-7, with 7 nucleotides matching TRBD2. The length of the CDR3 is 13 residues. Germline V CDR1 and CDR2: MNHEY, SVGAGI. V shed 5 bases and J 6 bases; nucleotides not matched to a gene: 7. DNA for the CDR3: TGTGCCAGCAGTACAAGCGGGACTCTCGAGCAGTACTTC. Its protein product is CASSTSGTLEQYF.

J is TRBJ1-5 and V is TRBV5-8, with D maybe TRBD1 (6 bases). V shed 2 bases and J shed 0 bases, with 15 bases lying between them. Germline CDR1 and CDR2: SGHTS and YDEGEE. This CDR3 has 17 amino acids. CDR3 DNA sequence: TGTGCCAGCAGCTTTTCCGGGACATCCTATAGCAATCAGCCCCAGCATTTT. This gives the protein CASSFSGTSYSNQPQHF.

CDR3 sequence: CASSWAGQKNTEAFF. CDR3 coding DNA: TGTGCCAGCAGTTGGGCGGGACAGAAGAACACTGAAGCTTTCTTT. The chain recombines TRBV6-5 with TRBJ1-1, with 7 bases that match TRBD1. The CDR3 extends over 15 amino acids. Germline lookup yields CDR1 MNHEY and CDR2 SVGAGI. The trim removed 4 bases at V and 1 base at J, leaving 6 bases unmatched.

The genes are TRBV6-1 and TRBJ1-2, with D uncertain. With 1 base removed from V and 7 bases from J, the gap between germline ends came to 10 bases. CDR1 MNHNS and CDR2 SASEGT come from the germline V gene. CDR3 length: 13 residues. The CDR3 nucleotides read TGTGCCAGCAGTGAAGTCTCCGCCGGTGGCTACACCTTC. Amino acid sequence: CASSEVSAGGYTF.